This TCR beta chain was documented in a study of blood T cell repertoires in COVID-19 (dated by TCRdb to 2018 to 2021). Regarding the complete study: Samples from collaborators originated in the United States, Italy and Spain and spanned both the acute and convalescent phases of COVID-19. Sample metadata almost always included a de-identified subject ID, COVID-19 status, age in years and sex. The prospective study material was composed of cDNA or gDNA derived from T cells, B-cell-depleted T cells, or PBMCs. Where HLA class I and class II types were available, the types were taken from metadata supplied by the sample provider, not from assay-based typing. The repertoires were released in a freely available public database meant as a resource for research on the immune response to SARS-CoV-2. The samples were drawn from the first 160 participants of the ongoing ImmuneRACE study and from some 1,300 subjects provided by 6 global collaborators. Subjects who had been exposed to COVID-19, were actively infected with it, or had recovered from it provided the deeply sampled blood TCRbeta repertoires that made up the dataset. Overall study results and their limits: How much clinical and demographic metadata was included differed by source and by participant, and the metadata was provided uncurated.

Points on this clone: Its antigen is currently not known. No much larger clone exists at a distance of one base, and base qualities are not known.

Collaborating institutions collected whole blood in K2EDTA tubes following their own protocols. For TCRbeta analysis, collaborators shipped samples as frozen whole blood, isolated PBMCs, or DNA extracted from either of those sample types. The CDR3 numbers 15 residues from cysteine through phenylalanine. Left in the record is the CDR3 DNA by itself, 45 bases read in frame from the first base. Relative to germline, V is missing 1 base and J is missing 3 bases, with 3 bases of the junction outside any gene match. CDR1 MGHRA and CDR2 YSYEKL were looked up in the germline V gene. TCRbeta CDR3 regions were amplified from genomic DNA using the immunoSEQ Assay, a bias-controlled multiplex PCR. As for the original processing: Within the assay, amplification of reference gene primers was used to estimate how many nucleated cells each sample contained. To quantify the absolute abundance of each unique TCRbeta CDR3 rearrangement, sequence reads were collapsed and filtered. Productive Simpson clonality was computed per sample as the square root of Simpson's diversity index over productive rearrangements. The table was pulled from immuneACCESS by TCRdb, which kept in-frame rearrangements only. Such tables lose some clones; where checked, under half of the loss comes from unresolved V genes, and the rest has no known cause. V and J calls and clone size come straight from that table; D and trimming were deduced from the DNA. In this sample the table shows roughly 86,000 clones, more than 75% of which occur a single time. The ten largest clones capture about 5% of the sample.

Sequencing input: peripheral blood. The chain is encoded by TRBV4-1 joined to TRBJ1-3; 7 central nucleotides agree with TRBD1. The clonotype comes from a man aged 50 or older with active or convalescent COVID-19. Here the CDR3 is given as CASSQAGGFGNTIYF. The DNA sequence follows: TGCGCCAGCAGCCAAGCAGGGGGTTTTGGAAACACCATATATTTT.